The source of this T cell receptor beta chain is a study of blood T cells in healthy people across ages. The use of a sample-barcoded 5' primer and a J-beta primer mix characterized a second PCR of about 7 to 12 cycles. Each CDR3 protein is one row after TCRdb ran MiXCR on the 5' RACE reads. The data contain roughly 800,000 distinct CDR3 sequences, 55% to 75% of them singletons. Study-level findings and limits: Reliance upon unsorted PBMCs precluded definitive naive versus antigen-experienced comparison. Roughly linear declines in TCR beta diversity per million T cells occurred with age. With donor CMV status unknown, expanded clonotype changes were possibly confounded.

This clonotype was observed a few times. As yet, its antigen is unknown. The CDR3 sequence is 14 residues long. The germline V and J ends were trimmed by 2 bases and 6 bases, with 12 bases remaining between them. Germline V lookup: CDR1 SGHRS, CDR2 YFSETQ. The specimen sequenced was blood. This clonotype was obtained from a man aged 25 to 45 in good health. The chain uses TRBV5-1 and TRBJ1-5; D is ambiguous. The CDR3 reads CASSFGELGQPQHF. The CDR3 region has the DNA TGCGCCAGCAGCTTTGGGGAATTAGGTCAGCCCCAGCATTTT. The whole variable domain, filled in from reference TRBV5-1 and TRBJ1-5, reads KAGVTQTPRYLIKTRGQQVTLSCSPISGHRSVSWYQQTPGQGLQFLFEYFSETQRNKGNFPGRFSGRQFSNSRSEMNVSTLELGDSALYLCASSFGELGQPQHFGDGTRLSIL.